Included here is one T cell receptor (beta chain) sequence, with context. Some clones are missing from TCRdb's copy, which holds only in-frame ones; the method was immunoSEQ multiplex PCR. The sample contains 240,000 or so clones, about 88% of which appear only once. This specimen comes from a study of blood T cell repertoires in COVID-19. Study at large: Whether acute or convalescent, the COVID-19 samples came from the United States, Italy and Spain. PBMCs, B-cell-depleted T cells, or T cells were the source of the cDNA or gDNA that made up the material.

The CDR3 totals 15 residues. Germline lookup yields CDR1 LNHDA and CDR2 SQIVND (reference sequence). V gave up 6 bases and J gave up 8 bases; unmatched junction bases: 11. The source is an older woman with active or convalescent COVID-19. Sequenced sample: peripheral blood. The genes are TRBV19 and TRBJ1-4, with 8 bases aligning to TRBD1. This chain's CDR3 is CASRNPGGVQEKLFF. CDR3 coding DNA: TGTGCCAGTAGAAATCCAGGGGGCGTTCAGGAAAAACTGTTTTTT.